This TCR beta chain was obtained from a study of OX40 agonist ivuxolimab in advanced cancers. Study in general: The mean age was around 56 years, ranging from 23 to 79, with about four fifths of participants male. Study outcomes and limitations: The study found among the lowest clonal expansion in partial responders at 0.1-3.0 mg/kg. Some nonresponders likewise displayed low normalized T-cell clonal expansion. By week 6 at 0.1 to 3.0 mg/kg, blood CD4+ and CD8+ T cells had expanded clonally.

TCRdb's table, derived via immunoSEQ multiplex PCR, lists solely in-frame clones and lacks some. Altogether around 3,600 clones are present, roughly 80% being singletons, with the ten largest covering 85%. The germline CDR1 and CDR2 sequences are MNHEY and SVGAGI. V lost 6 bases and J 10 bases, leaving 13 bases between the germline ends. The CDR3 contains 13 residues. Details on this clone: Its antigen is unknown.

This chain connects TRBV6-5 to TRBJ1-6; possible D gene TRBD1, 6 bases. The TCR was taken from an adult with an advanced solid tumor such as melanoma, head and neck, liver or kidney cancer. The sequenced sample was CD4+ or CD8+ T cells sorted from blood, obtained in a trial of the OX40 agonist ivuxolimab. The CDR3, as DNA: TGTGCCAGCAGCGAGGGGGGCGGCTCACCCCTCCACTTT. It yields the protein CASSEGGGSPLHF.